This T cell receptor (beta chain) was captured in a study of cytomegalovirus exposure and HLA in healthy donors. Study results and caveats: The study labeled 164 TCR beta chains cytomegalovirus-associated.

On this clone itself: What it binds is not known.

J was trimmed by 8 bases and V by 5 bases; bases with no gene match: 3. Germline V gene sequence: CDR1 SGHNT, CDR2 YENEEA. The CDR3 is 14 residues long. Libraries were prepared by immunoSEQ multiplex PCR; TCRdb keeps only in-frame clonotypes and omits some of them. Of roughly 330,000 clones listed, approximately 90% are singletons. The origin of this receptor is a woman aged 25 to 39 in good health and CMV-seropositive. The gene calls are TRBV11-3 and TRBJ2-1; 13 bases are shared with TRBD2. Source material: PBMCs. CDR3 region: CASSETSGGHEQFF. The CDR3 DNA sequence: TGTGCCAGCAGCGAGACTAGCGGGGGGCATGAGCAGTTCTTC.